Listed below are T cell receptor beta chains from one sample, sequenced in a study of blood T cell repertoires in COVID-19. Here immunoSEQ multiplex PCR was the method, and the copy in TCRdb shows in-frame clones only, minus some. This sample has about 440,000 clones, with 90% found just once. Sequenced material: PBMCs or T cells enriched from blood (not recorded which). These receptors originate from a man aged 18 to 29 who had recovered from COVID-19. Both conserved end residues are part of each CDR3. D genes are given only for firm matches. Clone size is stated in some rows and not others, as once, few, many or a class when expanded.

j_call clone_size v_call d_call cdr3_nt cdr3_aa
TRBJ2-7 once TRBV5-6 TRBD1 TGTGCCAGCAGCTTGGCCTACGGACAGGGCTACGAGCAGTACTTC CASSLAYGQGYEQYF
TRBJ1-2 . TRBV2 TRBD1 TGTGCCAGCAGTGCTACAGGGGATGGCTACACCTTC CASSATGDGYTF
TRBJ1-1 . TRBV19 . TGTGCCAGTATCGGAGGGTACACTGAAGCTTTCTTT CASIGGYTEAFF
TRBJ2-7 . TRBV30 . TGTGCCTGGGCGGCGGAGAGCTACGAGCAGTACTTC CAWAAESYEQYF
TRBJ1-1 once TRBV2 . TGTGCCAGCACCCGGGATGTGGACACTGAAGCTTTCTTT CASTRDVDTEAFF
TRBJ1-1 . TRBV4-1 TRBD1 TGCGCCAGCAGCCGAGGGACAGGATCGAGCGGCGCTGAAGCTTTCTTT CASSRGTGSSGAEAFF
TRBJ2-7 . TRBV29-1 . TGCAGCGTTGAAGGAAGCGGCGGGGGCTTCTCCTACGAGCAGTACTTC CSVEGSGGGFSYEQYF
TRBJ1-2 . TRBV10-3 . TGTGCCACCCGACAGGCGGAAAACTATGGCTACACCTTC CATRQAENYGYTF
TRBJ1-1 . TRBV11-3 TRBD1 TGTGCCAGCAGAGGACAGGGGGGAGCTTTCTTT CASRGQGGAFF
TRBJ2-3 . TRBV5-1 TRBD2 TGCGCCAGCAGCCGGACAGCGGGAGGGGGCACAGATACGCAGTATTTT CASSRTAGGGTDTQYF
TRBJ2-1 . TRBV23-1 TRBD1 TGCGCCAGCAGTCGGGCCGGGACAGGGAACGATGAGCAGTTCTTC CASSRAGTGNDEQFF
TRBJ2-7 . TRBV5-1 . TGCGCCAGCAGCTTGGAACGGGGCTACGAGCAGTACTTC CASSLERGYEQYF
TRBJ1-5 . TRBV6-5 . TGTGCCAGCAGCCATTCTCGACAGTTCAATCAGCCCCAGCATTTT CASSHSRQFNQPQHF
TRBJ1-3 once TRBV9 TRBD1 TGTGCCAGCAGCCCAGTCGACAGGGCTGGAAACACCATATATTTT CASSPVDRAGNTIYF